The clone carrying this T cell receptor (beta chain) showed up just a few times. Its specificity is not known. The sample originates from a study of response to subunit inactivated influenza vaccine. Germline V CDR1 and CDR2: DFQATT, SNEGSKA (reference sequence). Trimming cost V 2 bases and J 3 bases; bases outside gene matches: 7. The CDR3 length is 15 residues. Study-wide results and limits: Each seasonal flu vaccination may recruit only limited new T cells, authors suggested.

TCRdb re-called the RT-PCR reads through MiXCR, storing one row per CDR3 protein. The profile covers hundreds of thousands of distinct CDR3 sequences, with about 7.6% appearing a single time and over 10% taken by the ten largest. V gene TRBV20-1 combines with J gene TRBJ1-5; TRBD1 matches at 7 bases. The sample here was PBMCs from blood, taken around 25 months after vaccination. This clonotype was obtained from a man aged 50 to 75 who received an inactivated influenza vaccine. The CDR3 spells CSARLTGQTNQPQHF. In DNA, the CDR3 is TGCAGTGCTAGATTAACGGGACAGACCAATCAGCCCCAGCATTTT.